Below, one TCR beta chain is given with its context. The specificity of this receptor is unknown. No per-base quality is available; no much larger clone lies one base away. The entry originates in a study of blood T cell repertoires in COVID-19 (TCRdb year 2020). In terms of the full investigation: Samples covering the acute and convalescent phases of COVID-19 were provided by collaborators in the United States, Italy and Spain. Sample metadata almost always included a de-identified subject ID, COVID-19 status, age in years and sex. The dataset comprised deeply sampled blood TCRbeta repertoires from subjects exposed to, actively infected with, or recovered from COVID-19. Where available, HLA class I and class II types were taken from metadata supplied by the sample provider and were not determined by assay-based typing. A freely available public database, intended as a resource for researchers studying the immune response to SARS-CoV-2, is where the repertoires were released. The samples were drawn from the first 160 participants of the ongoing ImmuneRACE study and from over 950 subjects provided by 6 global collaborators. The prospective study material was composed of cDNA or gDNA derived from T cells, B-cell-depleted T cells, or PBMCs. Overall study outcomes, separate from this receptor: Clinical and demographic metadata were provided uncurated, with the amount varying by source and participant.

One collaborating source in Seattle enrolled patients while the patients were actively infected and followed the patients over time throughout the course of disease. Each collaborating institution followed its own protocols to collect whole blood in K2EDTA tubes. For TCRbeta analysis, collaborator samples were shipped as frozen whole blood, as isolated PBMCs, or as DNA extracted from either sample type. TCRbeta CDR3 regions were amplified from genomic DNA by means of the immunoSEQ Assay, a bias-controlled multiplex PCR. For the original study's pipeline: Nucleated cell counts per sample were estimated from amplification of reference gene primers within the assay. Sequence reads were collapsed and filtered to measure the absolute abundance of every unique TCRbeta CDR3 rearrangement. For each sample, productive Simpson clonality was calculated by taking the square root of Simpson's diversity index across productive rearrangements. TCRdb obtained this table from immuneACCESS and retained in-frame rearrangements with V and J assigned. These tables miss some clones; where compared with another copy, unresolved V genes account for less than half of the shortfall, and the remainder is unexplained. V, J and clone size derive from that table, while D and trimming were established from the DNA sequence. The sample records about 200,000 clones, more than 75% of which are singletons. Together, the top ten hold 15% to 20% of the sample.

V is cut by 6 bases and J by 7 bases, and the space between the germline ends is 12 bases. Taken from cysteine to phenylalanine, the CDR3 has 12 residues. Only CDR3 DNA is held: 36 bases, read in frame from base 1. The germline V gene supplies CDR1 MNHEY and CDR2 SVGAGI. The sequence came from a person aged 70 to 85 with COVID-19, enrolled during active disease. Sequences were obtained from peripheral blood. In this chain, TRBV6-5 is recombined with TRBJ1-2; the D gene lacks a confident call. Read as DNA, the sequence is TGTGCCAGCAGAGAGGTTTCGAGTGGCTACACCTTC. Translated, it reads CASREVSSGYTF.